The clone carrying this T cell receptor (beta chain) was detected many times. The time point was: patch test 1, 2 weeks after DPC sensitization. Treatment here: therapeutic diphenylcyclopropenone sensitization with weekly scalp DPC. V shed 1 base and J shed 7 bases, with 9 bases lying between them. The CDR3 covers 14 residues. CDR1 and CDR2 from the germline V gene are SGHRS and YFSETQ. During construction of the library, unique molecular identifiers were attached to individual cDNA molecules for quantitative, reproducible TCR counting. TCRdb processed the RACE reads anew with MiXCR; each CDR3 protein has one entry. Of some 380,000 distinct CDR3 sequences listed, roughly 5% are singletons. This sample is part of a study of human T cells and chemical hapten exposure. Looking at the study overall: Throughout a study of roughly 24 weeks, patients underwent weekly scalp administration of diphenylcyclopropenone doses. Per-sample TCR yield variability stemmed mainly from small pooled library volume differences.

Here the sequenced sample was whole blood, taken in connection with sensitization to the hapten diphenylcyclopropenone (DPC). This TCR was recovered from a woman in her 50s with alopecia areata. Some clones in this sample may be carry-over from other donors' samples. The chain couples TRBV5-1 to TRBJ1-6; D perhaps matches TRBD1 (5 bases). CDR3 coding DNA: TGCGCCAGCAGCTTGCGACAGCTAAATTCACCCCTCCACTTT. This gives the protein CASSLRQLNSPLHF.